This record looks at one T cell receptor (beta chain) sequence and its context. The data were obtained in a study of blood T cell repertoires in COVID-19. Germline V CDR1 and CDR2: SGHNT, YYREEE (reference sequence). The CDR3 is made up of 17 amino acids. V was clipped by 4 bases and J by 7 bases; unmatched bases: 15. Participant-reported clinical history was the basis for cohort assignment. The authors' processing: Amplification from reference gene primers served as the basis for estimated nucleated cell counts. Measured with immunoSEQ multiplex PCR; TCRdb has only the in-frame clones, and not every one. V and J calls and clone size follow that table, whereas D and trimming were derived from the DNA. The sample has approximately 300,000 clones; roughly 87% are singletons.

The chain joins TRBV5-4 to TRBJ2-1; 9 bases agree with TRBD1. The sample taken for sequencing was PBMCs or T cells enriched from blood (not recorded which). This receptor was taken from a woman in her 30s who had recovered from COVID-19. CDR3 amino acids: CASSGTTGGILGNEQFF. The CDR3 DNA reads as TGTGCCAGCAGCGGTACGACAGGGGGGATTCTAGGGAATGAGCAGTTCTTC.